This T cell receptor (beta chain) was sequenced during a study of T cells in localized non-small cell lung cancer. Study-level results: Longer overall survival was seen with higher T cell density measured in blood. It remains possible that heterogeneity exists, since only one tumor region was sequenced. Appearances in adjacent lung were noted for a median around 55 of the top 100 tumor clones.

About this clone itself: Its cognate antigen is unknown.

Sequenced by immunoSEQ multiplex PCR; TCRdb stores in-frame clones only, minus some. There are about 22,000 clones in the sample; 80% to 90% occur only once, and roughly 22% lies in the top ten. J was trimmed by 5 bases and V by 4 bases; bases with no gene match: 11. The CDR3 runs 16 residues. Per the germline V gene, CDR1 is MNHEY and CDR2 is SMNVEV (reference sequence). The input for sequencing was PBMCs, taken before any cancer treatment. This TCR was recovered from a man aged 40 to 75 with stage II squamous cell lung carcinoma. J is TRBJ1-3 and V is TRBV27; 7 bases match TRBD1. CDR3 protein: CASSSRLGGLRNTIYF. The CDR3 DNA reads as TGTGCCAGCAGTTCAAGGTTAGGGGGCCTTCGAAACACCATATATTTT.